This passage covers 9 T cell receptor beta chains from one sample sequenced in a study of blood T cells in healthy people across ages. A J-beta primer mix and a sample-barcoded 5' primer were used in a second PCR of about 7 to 12 cycles. TCRdb ran MiXCR on the 5' RACE reads and lists one entry per CDR3 protein. The table has some 880,000 distinct CDR3 sequences, 30% to 45% seen once. What was sequenced was blood. These receptors were taken from a man younger than 30 in good health.

This clonotype was seen a handful of times. V gene TRBV7-2 combines with J gene TRBJ2-7, with TRBD1 as a possible D gene (6 bases). CDR1 is SGHTA, CDR2 FQGNSA, per germline. The CDR3 consists of 14 residues. V lost 8 bases and J 0 bases, leaving 14 bases between the germline ends. The CDR3 reads CASAPRDISYEQYF. DNA for the CDR3: TGTGCCAGCGCCCCCCGGGACATCTCCTACGAGCAGTACTTC.

This clonotype was detected once. The chain joins TRBV30 to TRBJ2-7; a weak D match, TRBD2 (5 bases). Germline-derived CDR1 and CDR2 are GTSNPN and SVGIG (reference sequence). This CDR3 spans 15 amino acids. Trimming shortened V by 1 base and J by 2 bases, and 15 bases separated the two germline ends. The CDR3 nucleotides are TGTGCCTGGAGTGCTCGGGGTGGGTTAACCTACGAGCAGTACTTC. It codes for CAWSARGGLTYEQYF. The whole variable domain, remainder taken from reference TRBV30 and TRBJ2-7, is SQTIHQWPATLVQPVGSPLSLECTVEGTSNPNLYWYRQAAGRGLQLLFYSVGIGQISSEVPQNLSASRPQDRQFILSSKKLLLSDSGFYLCAWSARGGLTYEQYFGPGTRLTVT.

This clonotype was detected only a few times. A much bigger clone sits one base away, suggesting this may be a read error. This rearrangement joins TRBV7-2 to TRBJ2-1; 7 bases fit TRBD2. The J call could be wrong; TRBJ2-7 is a better fit for the DNA end. The CDR3 covers 15 residues. Germline V gene sequence: CDR1 SGHTA, CDR2 FQGNSA. The CDR3 nucleotides are TGTGCCAGCAGCTTCATTGCGGGGGAGTACAATGAGCAGTACTTC. This sequence encodes CASSFIAGEYNEQYF.

This chain uses TRBV29-1 with TRBJ1-4; D not resolved. Trimming removed 8 bases from V and 5 bases from J, with 9 bases in between. The CDR3 is 11 amino acids. Germline CDR1 is SQVTM and CDR2 is ANQGSEA. CDR3 DNA sequence: TGCAGCTCGCAGTTAAATGAAAAACTGTTTTTT. Encoded protein: CSSQLNEKLFF.

Turning to this clonotype: One base away lies a much larger clone, so this may be a sequencing read error. V gene TRBV12-3 or TRBV12-4 combines with J gene TRBJ1-2; possibly TRBD1 for D (6 bases). CDR3 length equals 15 residues. The chain's CDR3 is CVSSPPPGQNYGYTF. DNA for the CDR3: TGTGTCAGCAGCCCGCCACCAGGACAGAACTATGGCTACACCTTC.

The V call is TRBV7-9, the J call TRBJ2-1, with 9 bases that match TRBD1. CDR1 SEHNR and CDR2 FQNEAQ come from the germline V gene (reference sequence). Trimming cost V 5 bases and J 12 bases; bases outside gene matches: 8. The CDR3 has 13 residues. The CDR3 DNA reads as TGTGCCAGCAGCCCGGGACAGGGCCGGGCGCAGTTCTTC. It translates to CASSPGQGRAQFF.

The gene calls are TRBV9 and TRBJ2-1; maybe TRBD2 (7 bases). This CDR3 comprises 15 residues. The V end lost 0 bases, the J end lost 8 bases, and 15 bases lay between the germline ends. The germline V gene encodes CDR1 SGDLS and CDR2 YYNGEE. DNA of the CDR3: TGTGCCAGCAGCGTAGTCAGCGGAGGGGGGGATGAGCAGTTCTTC. Translation gives CASSVVSGGGDEQFF. The full variable domain, completed using reference TRBV9 and TRBJ2-1, is DSGVTQTPKHLITATGQRVTLRCSPRSGDLSVYWYQQSLDQGLQFLIQYYNGEERAKGNILERFSAQQFPDLHSELNLSSLELGDSALYFCASSVVSGGGDEQFFGPGTRLTVL.

The chain uses TRBV7-9 and TRBJ1-6; unclear D gene. Between the trimmed V and J ends, which lost 6 bases and 3 bases, there was a span of 6 bases. The CDR3 is made up of 13 amino acids. CDR1 and CDR2 (germline): SEHNR, FQNEAQ (reference sequence). The CDR3 protein is CASRDDYNSPLHF. CDR3 sequence (DNA): TGTGCCAGCAGGGATGACTATAATTCACCCCTCCACTTT.

This clonotype was recorded a few times. J is TRBJ2-5 and V is TRBV21-1. TRBV21-1 is labeled a pseudogene. This CDR3 comprises 13 residues. In nucleotides, the CDR3 is TGTGCCAGCTGCGACCGTGAAAAAGAGACCCAGTACTTC. It specifies CASCDREKETQYF.